This T cell receptor beta chain is from a study of T-cell reconstitution after alpha-beta-depleted transplantation in children. The germline V gene encodes CDR1 SQVTM and CDR2 ANQGSEA. Deletions cut 7 bases from V and 1 base from J, with 19 bases between. The CDR3 runs 15 residues. As it was prepared, the TCRbeta library received unique molecular identifiers. Each CDR3 protein is one row after TCRdb ran MiXCR on the PCR reads. Here the sample spans about 980,000 distinct CDR3 sequences, roughly 31% being singletons. Sequencing was performed on PBMCs, mostly from graft donor cells, taken 360 days after TCRalphabeta/CD19-depleted stem cell transplant. The chain links TRBV29-1 to TRBJ1-1; D might be TRBD1 (5 bases). This receptor was obtained from a boy under three years old who had a stem cell transplant for SCID, so the T cells may come from the graft donor. CDR3: CSGAGGGPPNTEAFF. CDR3 coding DNA: TGCAGCGGGGCCGGGGGGGGACCCCCGAACACTGAAGCTTTCTTT.